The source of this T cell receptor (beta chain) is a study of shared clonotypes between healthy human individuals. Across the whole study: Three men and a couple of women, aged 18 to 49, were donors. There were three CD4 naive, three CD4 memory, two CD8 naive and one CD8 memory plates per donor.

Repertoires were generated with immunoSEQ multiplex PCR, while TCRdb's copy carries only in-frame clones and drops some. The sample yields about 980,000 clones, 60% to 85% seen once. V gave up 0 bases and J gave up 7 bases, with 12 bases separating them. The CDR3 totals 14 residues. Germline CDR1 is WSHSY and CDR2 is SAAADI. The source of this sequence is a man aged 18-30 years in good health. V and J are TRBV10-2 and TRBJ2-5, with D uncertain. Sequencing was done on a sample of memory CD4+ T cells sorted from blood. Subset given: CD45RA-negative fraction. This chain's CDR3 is CASSESAGPATQYF. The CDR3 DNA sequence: TGCGCCAGCAGTGAGTCGGCCGGTCCGGCGACCCAGTACTTC.